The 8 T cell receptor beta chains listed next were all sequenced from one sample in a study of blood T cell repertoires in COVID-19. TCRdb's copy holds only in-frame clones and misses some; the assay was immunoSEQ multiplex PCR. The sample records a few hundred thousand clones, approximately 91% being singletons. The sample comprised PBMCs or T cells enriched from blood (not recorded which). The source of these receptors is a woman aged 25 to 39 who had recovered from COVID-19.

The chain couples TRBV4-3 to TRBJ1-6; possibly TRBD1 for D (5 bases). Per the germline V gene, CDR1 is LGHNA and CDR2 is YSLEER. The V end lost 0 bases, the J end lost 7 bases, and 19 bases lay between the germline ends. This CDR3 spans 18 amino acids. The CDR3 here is CASSQELVRQGLNSPLHF. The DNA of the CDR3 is TGCGCCAGCAGCCAAGAATTAGTTCGTCAGGGCCTGAATTCACCCCTCCACTTT.

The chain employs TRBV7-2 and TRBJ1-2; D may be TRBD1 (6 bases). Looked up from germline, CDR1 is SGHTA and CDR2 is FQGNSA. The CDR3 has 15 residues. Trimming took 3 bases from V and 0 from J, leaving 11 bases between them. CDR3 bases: TGTGCCAGCAGCTTGGACAGAGTAACTAACTATGGCTACACCTTC. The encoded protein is CASSLDRVTNYGYTF.

CDR3 sequence reads: CASSYIAGGYNEQFF. CDR3 sequence (DNA): TGTGCCAGCAGTTACATAGCGGGGGGTTACAATGAGCAGTTCTTC. The chain uses TRBV6-2 or TRBV6-3 and TRBJ2-1, with 10 bases identical to TRBD2. CDR1 and CDR2 (germline): MNHEY, SVGEGT. After removal of 2 bases from V and 4 bases from J, the junction contained 2 bases not matched to a gene. CDR3 length: 15 residues.

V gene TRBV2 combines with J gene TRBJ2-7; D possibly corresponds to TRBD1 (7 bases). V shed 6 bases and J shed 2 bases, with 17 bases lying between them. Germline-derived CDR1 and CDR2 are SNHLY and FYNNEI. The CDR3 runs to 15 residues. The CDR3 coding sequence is TGTGCCAGCAGCCTCGGGCAGGGGGGAACCTACGAGCAGTACTTC. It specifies CASSLGQGGTYEQYF.

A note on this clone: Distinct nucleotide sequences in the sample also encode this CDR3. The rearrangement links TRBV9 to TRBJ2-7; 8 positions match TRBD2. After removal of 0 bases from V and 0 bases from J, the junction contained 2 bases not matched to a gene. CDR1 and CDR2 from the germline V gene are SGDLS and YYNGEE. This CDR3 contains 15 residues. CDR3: CASSVGSGSSYEQYF. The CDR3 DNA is TGTGCCAGCAGCGTAGGGAGCGGGAGCTCCTACGAGCAGTACTTC.

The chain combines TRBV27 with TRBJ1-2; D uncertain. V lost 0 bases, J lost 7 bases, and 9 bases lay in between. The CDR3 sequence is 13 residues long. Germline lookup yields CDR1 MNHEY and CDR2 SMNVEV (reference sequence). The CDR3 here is CASSLSEGLGYTF. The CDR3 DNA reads TGTGCCAGCAGTTTATCGGAGGGTCTTGGCTACACCTTC.

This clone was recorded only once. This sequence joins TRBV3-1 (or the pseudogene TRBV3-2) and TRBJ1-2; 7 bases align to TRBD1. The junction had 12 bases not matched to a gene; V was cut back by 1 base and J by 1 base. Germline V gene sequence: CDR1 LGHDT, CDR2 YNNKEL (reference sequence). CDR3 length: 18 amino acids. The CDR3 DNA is TGTGCCAGCAGCCAAGTTTATCGCGATTGGGACAGTAACTATGGCTACACCTTC. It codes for CASSQVYRDWDSNYGYTF.

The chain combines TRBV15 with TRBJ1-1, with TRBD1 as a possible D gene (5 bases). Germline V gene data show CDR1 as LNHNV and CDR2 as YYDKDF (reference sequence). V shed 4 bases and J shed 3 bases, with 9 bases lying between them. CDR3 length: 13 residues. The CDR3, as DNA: TGTGCCACCAGCACCAGGGTGGACACTGAAGCTTTCTTT. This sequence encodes CATSTRVDTEAFF.